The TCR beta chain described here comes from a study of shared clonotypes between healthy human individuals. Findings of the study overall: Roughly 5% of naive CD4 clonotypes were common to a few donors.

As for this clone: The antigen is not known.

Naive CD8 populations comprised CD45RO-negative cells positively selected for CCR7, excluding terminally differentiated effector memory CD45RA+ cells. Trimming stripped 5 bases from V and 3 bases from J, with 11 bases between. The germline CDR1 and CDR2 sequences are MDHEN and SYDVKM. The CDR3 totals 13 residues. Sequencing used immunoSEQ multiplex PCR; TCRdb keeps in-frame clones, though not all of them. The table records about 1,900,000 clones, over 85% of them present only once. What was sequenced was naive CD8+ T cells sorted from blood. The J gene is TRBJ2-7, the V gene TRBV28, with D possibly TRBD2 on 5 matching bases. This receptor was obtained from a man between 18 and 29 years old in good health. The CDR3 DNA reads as TGTGCCAGCAGTCTCTTCGCGGGCTACGAGCAGTACTTC. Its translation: CASSLFAGYEQYF.